Listed here are 26 T cell receptor beta chains from one sample, sequenced in a study of cytotoxic CD8 clonotypes in ibrutinib-treated CLL. Measured with immunoSEQ multiplex PCR; TCRdb has only the in-frame clones, and not every one. The sample contains 300,000 to 350,000 clones, approximately 80% of which appear only once. This specimen was PBMCs, taken before ibrutinib treatment. The receptors were sampled from a human donor with chronic lymphocytic leukemia.

This clone came up a few times. This chain uses TRBV6-1 with TRBJ2-4; perhaps TRBD2 as D (5 bases). There are 13 residues in the CDR3. CDR1 MNHNS and CDR2 SASEGT come from the germline V gene. Trimming removed 10 bases from V and 6 bases from J, with 16 bases in between. The CDR3 reads CATTERGLNIQYF. The CDR3 coding sequence is TGTGCCACTACCGAACGGGGATTAAACATTCAGTACTTC.

The chain has TRBV10-3 and TRBJ2-5, with D possibly TRBD1 on 7 matching bases. Germline values: CDR1 ENHRY, CDR2 SYGVKD. The CDR3 runs 13 residues. V lost 11 bases and J lost 3, with 16 bases in between. In nucleotides, the CDR3 is TGTGCCGCGCGGGACAGTCGCGAAGAGACCCAGTACTTC. Encoded protein: CAARDSREETQYF.

The chain carries TRBV4-3 and TRBJ2-2; weak D call: TRBD2 (5 bases). The CDR3 covers 12 residues. The germline gives CDR1 LGHNA, CDR2 YSLEER. Trimming took 6 bases from V and 3 from J, leaving 5 bases between them. The CDR3 nucleotides read TGCGCCAGCAGGGACTACACCGGGGAGCTGTTTTTT. It specifies CASRDYTGELFF.

The rearrangement uses TRBV18 and TRBJ1-5, with TRBD1 matching over 8 bases. Unmatched junction bases numbered 4, after V lost 3 bases and J lost 6 bases. This CDR3 has 14 amino acids. Germline-derived CDR1 and CDR2 are KGHSH and LQKENI. In DNA form, the CDR3 reads TGTGCCAGCTCACCCCAGGGGGCAAGTCAGCCCCAGCATTTT. The encoded protein is CASSPQGASQPQHF.

The V call is TRBV7-6, the J call TRBJ2-2; D is unresolved. The CDR3 totals 15 residues. CDR1 and CDR2 from the germline V gene are SGHVS and FNYEAQ. Trimming left V 1 base short and J 5 bases short, with 11 bases between. In DNA form, the CDR3 reads TGTGCCAGCAGCTTAGGGTTTCAGTGGACCGGGGAGCTGTTTTTT. Translation gives CASSLGFQWTGELFF. Full variable domain (rest looked up from reference TRBV7-6 and TRBJ2-2): GAGVSQSPRYKVTKRGQDVALRCDPISGHVSLYWYRQALGQGPEFLTYFNYEAQQDKSGLPNDRFSAERPEGSISTLTIQRTEQRDSAMYRCASSLGFQWTGELFFGEGSRLTVL.

This sequence joins TRBV11-2 and TRBJ2-5, with 7 bases that match TRBD1. The CDR3 length is 16 residues. V trimming: 3 bases; J trimming: 6 bases; junction bases outside the gene matches: 13. Germline CDR1 and CDR2: SGHAT and FQNNGV. As DNA, the CDR3 is TGTGCCAGCAGCTTTCAAGGGGGCGCCCCGGAGAAGACCCAGTACTTC. It specifies CASSFQGGAPEKTQYF.

This clone was seen only a few times. V and J are TRBV18 and TRBJ1-4, with D perhaps TRBD1 (6 bases). Deletions cut 3 bases from V and 6 bases from J, with 11 bases between. Germline CDR1 KGHSH, CDR2 LQKENI. CDR3 length equals 14 residues. CDR3 DNA: TGTGCCAGCTCACCGCAAGGGGGGGATGAAAAACTGTTTTTT. Residues: CASSPQGGDEKLFF.

The V and J genes are TRBV11-3 and TRBJ2-7; the match to TRBD1 covers 8 bases. Germline V CDR1 and CDR2: SGHNT, YENEEA. The CDR3 runs 15 residues. J lost 3 bases, V lost 4 bases, and 8 bases had no gene match. DNA for the CDR3: TGTGCCAGCAGCTCCCACAGGGGGTGTTTCTACGAGCAGTACTTC. It codes for CASSSHRGCFYEQYF.

The gene calls are TRBV4-3 and TRBJ1-3, with D possibly TRBD1 on 5 matching bases. CDR1 is LGHNA and CDR2 is YSLEER in the germline V gene. The ends were cut back, 4 bases at V and 0 bases at J, with 7 bases in the middle. The CDR3 consists of 14 residues. The CDR3: CASSRTGSGNTIYF. CDR3 bases: TGCGCCAGCAGCCGAACAGGCTCTGGAAACACCATATATTTT.

This clone was counted only a few times. The genes are TRBV5-1 and TRBJ2-7; D is unresolved. Germline lookup yields CDR1 SGHRS and CDR2 YFSETQ. Trimming took 4 bases from V and 3 from J, leaving 14 bases between them. The CDR3 covers 14 residues. The CDR3 coding sequence is TGCGCCAGCAGCCCTTTTGGGGATGGCTACGAGCAGTACTTC. This codes for CASSPFGDGYEQYF.

The chain is built from TRBV27 and TRBJ2-7; TRBD2 matches at 10 bases. V gave up 1 base and J gave up 4 bases; unmatched junction bases: 16. Looked up from germline, CDR1 is MNHEY and CDR2 is SMNVEV (reference sequence). The CDR3 extends over 19 amino acids. CDR3 DNA sequence: TGTGCCAGCAGTTTATGGGGGGGCCTTAGGCTAGCGGGAGAGTACGAGCAGTACTTC. The encoded protein is CASSLWGGLRLAGEYEQYF.

As DNA, the CDR3 is TGTGCCAGCAGCTCAGTCCCTTTCCGGGCAACTAATGAAAAACTGTTTTTT. Encoded protein: CASSSVPFRATNEKLFF. The rearrangement links TRBV7-8 to TRBJ1-4; no definite D call. Germline values: CDR1 SGHVS, CDR2 FQNEAQ. The CDR3 runs 17 residues. With 4 bases removed from V and 0 bases from J, the gap between germline ends came to 15 bases.

The rearrangement joins TRBV11-2 to TRBJ1-1, with D uncertain. The CDR3 loop spans 15 amino acids. Germline V gene sequence: CDR1 SGHAT, CDR2 FQNNGV. Deletions cut 1 base from V and 1 base from J, with 10 bases between. CDR3 residues: CASSLGHSRNTEAFF. In DNA form, the CDR3 reads TGTGCCAGCAGCTTAGGTCATTCTCGGAACACTGAAGCTTTCTTT.

The gene calls are TRBV2 and TRBJ1-1; D might be TRBD1 (6 bases). The CDR3 is 15 amino acids. CDR1 and CDR2 (germline): SNHLY, FYNNEI. V shed 2 bases and J shed 1 base, with 11 bases lying between them. CDR3 sequence (DNA): TGTGCCAGCAGTGAAAGGGGCAGGGGGAACACTGAAGCTTTCTTT. It encodes CASSERGRGNTEAFF.

The chain carries TRBV2 and TRBJ2-2, with a tentative D call TRBD2 (5 bases). Germline-derived CDR1 and CDR2 are SNHLY and FYNNEI. Deletions cut 7 bases from V and 3 bases from J, with 12 bases between. CDR3 length: 14 residues. CDR3 in amino acids: CASTEAGHTGELFF. CDR3 DNA sequence: TGTGCCAGCACTGAGGCGGGCCACACCGGGGAGCTGTTTTTT.

The V gene is TRBV27, the J gene TRBJ2-7, with D tentatively TRBD1 (6 bases). V shed 6 bases and J shed 3 bases, with 12 bases lying between them. Germline lookup yields CDR1 MNHEY and CDR2 SMNVEV (reference sequence). This CDR3 is 13 amino acids long. This chain's CDR3 is CASSWDNNYEQYF. CDR3 DNA sequence: TGTGCCAGCAGCTGGGACAACAACTACGAGCAGTACTTC.

This clone appeared a few times. The V gene is TRBV5-1, the J gene TRBJ1-2; D uncertain. The CDR3 totals 13 residues. Germline V CDR1 and CDR2: SGHRS, YFSETQ. The V end was cut by 1 base, the J end by 2 bases, with 6 bases between. The CDR3: CASSLNQNYGYTF. The CDR3 DNA reads as TGCGCCAGCAGCTTGAATCAGAACTATGGCTACACCTTC.

The chain carries TRBV27 and TRBJ2-1; possible D gene TRBD2, 6 bases. This CDR3 is built from 15 residues. V was pared by 2 bases and J by 5 bases, with 13 bases between. Germline CDR1 is MNHEY and CDR2 is SMNVEV (reference sequence). The CDR3 nucleotides read TGTGCCAGCAGTTTAGGTTCGGGAGCCCACAATGAGCAGTTCTTC. Translated: CASSLGSGAHNEQFF.

About this clone: An end of the junction differs from the germline gene, which may be a read error. This sequence joins TRBV7-7 and TRBJ2-2; tentative D call: TRBD2 (6 bases). Germline V CDR1 and CDR2: SSHAT, FNYEAQ (reference sequence). The CDR3 sequence is 15 residues long. The CDR3 region is CASSRERSDTGELFF. DNA of the CDR3: TGTGCTAGCAGCCGGGAGCGGTCGGACACCGGGGAGCTGTTTTTT.

This chain uses TRBV7-2 with TRBJ2-7; no reliable D call. The germline V and J ends were trimmed by 2 bases and 3 bases, with 8 bases remaining between them. The germline CDR1 and CDR2 sequences are SGHTA and FQGNSA. This CDR3 has 13 amino acids. The CDR3 coding sequence is TGTGCCAGCAGCTTAAACGGGTTCTACGAGCAGTACTTC. This sequence encodes CASSLNGFYEQYF.

CDR3 sequence (DNA): TGTGCCAGCTCACCTAAAGGGACAGTGAGTGTAAGACACAGGGGCAATGAGCAGTTCTTC. This sequence encodes CASSPKGTVSVRHRGNEQFF. The chain recombines TRBV18 with TRBJ2-1, with TRBD1 matching over 7 bases. CDR1 is KGHSH and CDR2 is LQKENI in the germline V gene. The CDR3 is 20 residues long. Trimming took 3 bases from V and 6 from J; bases not matched to a gene: 23.

This clone was detected once. The V and J genes are TRBV5-4 and TRBJ2-1, with a weak D call TRBD2 (6 bases). Trimming took 4 bases from V and 5 from J, leaving 16 bases between them. The CDR3 runs to 15 residues. Germline V gene data show CDR1 as SGHNT and CDR2 as YYREEE (reference sequence). The DNA for the CDR3 is TGTGCCAGCAGCGGCAGGCTAGCGAGAAACAATGAGCAGTTCTTC. Encoded protein: CASSGRLARNNEQFF.

The genes are TRBV5-1 and TRBJ2-7; 7 nucleotides align to TRBD1. Per germline, CDR1 SGHRS and CDR2 YFSETQ. The CDR3 is 13 amino acids. V gave up 9 bases and J gave up 2 bases; unmatched junction bases: 8. CDR3 sequence (DNA): TGCGCCACCAAGCAGGGGGACACCTACGAGCAGTACTTC. Amino acid sequence: CATKQGDTYEQYF.

In this sample, this clone turned up once. This chain links TRBV11-2 with TRBJ2-7; no clear D. V was clipped by 0 bases and J by 3 bases, with 12 bases between them. CDR3 length equals 15 residues. Germline values: CDR1 SGHAT, CDR2 FQNNGV. CDR3 sequence reads: CASSLELGANYEQYF. CDR3 nucleotide sequence: TGTGCCAGCAGCTTAGAGTTGGGCGCGAACTACGAGCAGTACTTC. The whole variable domain, remainder taken from reference TRBV11-2 and TRBJ2-7, is EAGVAQSPRYKIIEKRQSVAFWCNPISGHATLYWYQQILGQGPKLLIQFQNNGVVDDSQLPKDRFSAERLKGVDSTLKIQPAKLEDSAVYLCASSLELGANYEQYFGPGTRLTVT.

The chain joins TRBV6-1 to TRBJ2-7, with D uncertain. From germline, CDR1 is MNHNS and CDR2 SASEGT. V lost 0 bases and J lost 0, with 3 bases in between. The CDR3 runs to 13 residues. The chain's CDR3 is CASSEAVSYEQYF. CDR3 sequence (DNA): TGTGCCAGCAGTGAAGCGGTCTCCTACGAGCAGTACTTC.

The V call is TRBV30, the J call TRBJ2-7; either TRBD1 or TRBD2 may supply D (5 bases each). The CDR3 is 12 residues long. Germline CDR1 is GTSNPN and CDR2 is SVGIG (reference sequence). The V end was cut by 4 bases, the J end by 5 bases, with 12 bases between. DNA for the CDR3: TGTGCCTGGATCTTCGGGGCCAACGAGCAGTACTTC. As protein: CAWIFGANEQYF. The full variable domain, rest sourced from reference TRBV30 and TRBJ2-7, is SQTIHQWPATLVQPVGSPLSLECTVEGTSNPNLYWYRQAAGRGLQLLFYSVGIGQISSEVPQNLSASRPQDRQFILSSKKLLLSDSGFYLCAWIFGANEQYFGPGTRLTVT.